Listed here are 7 T cell receptor beta chains from one sample, sequenced in a study of shared clonotypes between healthy human individuals. The table came from immunoSEQ multiplex PCR; TCRdb's copy has only in-frame clones and leaves some out. In the table there are approximately 620,000 clones, approximately 97% of which are singletons. The specimen sequenced was naive CD4+ T cells sorted from blood. The subset: CD45RA+ positively selected. The receptor set was obtained from a woman aged 30 to 39 in good health.

This clone was seen more than once but under ten times. V gene TRBV28 combines with J gene TRBJ1-5; D not certain. Germline CDR1 reads MDHEN; CDR2 reads SYDVKM. Trimming shortened V by 6 bases and J by 4 bases, and 19 bases separated the two germline ends. This CDR3 contains 16 residues. The CDR3 protein is CASSAPISSRNQPQHF. The CDR3 DNA follows: TGTGCCAGCAGCGCCCCCATTTCCAGCAGGAATCAGCCCCAGCATTTT.

The V call is TRBV5-5, the J call TRBJ1-5, with a tentative D call TRBD1 (5 bases). This CDR3 spans 15 amino acids. Germline CDR1 reads SGHKS; CDR2 reads YYEKEE (reference sequence). V lost 0 bases to trimming and J lost 6 bases, with 13 bases between them. The CDR3, as DNA: TGTGCCAGCAGCTTGGGAGTCGGAGGGGCTCAGCCCCAGCATTTT. Its translation: CASSLGVGGAQPQHF.

The chain couples TRBV19 to TRBJ2-1, with D perhaps TRBD2 (6 bases). There are 15 residues in the CDR3. V shed 4 bases and J shed 4 bases, with 14 bases lying between them. The germline V gene encodes CDR1 LNHDA and CDR2 SQIVND (reference sequence). The CDR3 here is CASSRDSGPYNEQFF. CDR3 DNA: TGTGCCAGTAGTAGGGATAGCGGACCTTACAATGAGCAGTTCTTC.

The V call is TRBV2, the J call TRBJ2-5; D possibly uses TRBD1 or TRBD2 (6 bases each). Trimming removed 7 bases at V and 5 bases at J, with 20 bases between. CDR3 size: 15 residues. Germline lookup yields CDR1 SNHLY and CDR2 FYNNEI. The CDR3 here is CASTRRGAGVETQYF. The CDR3 DNA sequence: TGTGCCAGCACTCGGAGGGGGGCCGGGGTGGAGACCCAGTACTTC.

The rearrangement links TRBV2 to TRBJ1-3, with D uncertain. This CDR3 has 12 residues. V was shortened by 3 bases and J by 3 bases, with 3 bases between the two germline ends. CDR1 is SNHLY, CDR2 FYNNEI, per germline. The DNA of the CDR3 is TGTGCCAGCAGTGATCTTGGAAACACCATATATTTT. As protein: CASSDLGNTIYF.

The genes are TRBV7-9 and TRBJ2-3; the D gene is possibly TRBD1 (5 bases). Trimming took 5 bases from V and 2 from J, leaving 17 bases between them. The CDR3 loop spans 16 amino acids. The germline V gene encodes CDR1 SEHNR and CDR2 FQNEAQ (reference sequence). The CDR3: CASSATRGQYTDTQYF. In DNA form, the CDR3 reads TGTGCCAGCAGCGCCACCCGCGGACAATACACAGATACGCAGTATTTT.

The V gene is TRBV11-2, the J gene TRBJ2-7; 11 nucleotides line up with TRBD2. Germline V gives CDR1 SGHAT, CDR2 FQNNGV. CDR3 length: 14 residues. The junction had 5 bases not matched to a gene; V was cut back by 5 bases and J by 5 bases. The CDR3 sequence is CASSPQGLADEQYF. DNA of the CDR3: TGTGCCAGCAGCCCTCAGGGACTAGCGGACGAGCAGTACTTC.